The 21 T cell receptor beta chains below come from one sample, sequenced in a study of vaccination effects on CD4 cells after COVID-19. Their antigens remain unidentified. Produced via immunoSEQ multiplex PCR; TCRdb's table is partial and in-frame only. The sample records tens of thousands of clones, 60% to 75% being singletons. Using viral peptide pools, the ViraFEST assay grew out antigen-specific CD4+ T cells prior to sequencing. CD4+ T cell isolation took place after more than eight days of culture. Vaccinated participants had no history of SARS-CoV-2 infection and tested negative for nucleocapsid antibodies. This material consisted of CD4+ T cells from PBMCs cultured with HCoV-NL63 spike peptides, taken before COVID-19 vaccination. Source of these receptors: a human donor who received a COVID-19 vaccine.

The chain couples TRBV28 to TRBJ2-2, with 9 bases matching TRBD2. Trimming cost V 6 bases and J 4 bases; bases outside gene matches: 9. Germline V lookup: CDR1 MDHEN, CDR2 SYDVKM. The CDR3 loop spans 16 amino acids. CDR3 bases: TGTGCCAGCAGGCCGTGGCGGGGGGGTAGCACCGGGGAGCTGTTTTTT. Translating gives CASRPWRGGSTGELFF.

The gene calls are TRBV20-1 and TRBJ2-4, with D perhaps matching TRBD1 (6 bases). In germline, CDR1 is DFQATT, CDR2 SNEGSKA (reference sequence). Trimming took 5 bases from V and 5 from J, leaving 7 bases between them. The CDR3 has 11 residues. The CDR3 coding sequence is TGCAGTGCTCACAGGGAAAACATTCAGTACTTC. This codes for CSAHRENIQYF.

V gene TRBV24-1 combines with J gene TRBJ2-5; D could derive from TRBD1 or TRBD2 (5 bases each). The CDR3 consists of 15 residues. V shed 1 base and J shed 1 base, with 9 bases lying between them. CDR1 KGHDR and CDR2 SFDVKD come from the germline V gene. The CDR3 DNA reads TGTGCCACCAGTGATTTCGGGGCAGGCCAAGAGACCCAGTACTTC. It translates to CATSDFGAGQETQYF.

V gene TRBV5-1 combines with J gene TRBJ2-1; 12 bases map to TRBD2. CDR3 length: 13 amino acids. Germline CDR1 and CDR2: SGHRS and YFSETQ. With 4 bases clipped from V and 10 bases from J, the junction kept 3 bases outside the gene matches. The CDR3 loop is CASSVTSGGEQFF. Here the CDR3 DNA reads TGCGCCAGCAGCGTCACTAGCGGGGGGGAGCAGTTCTTC. Complete variable domain (other parts from reference TRBV5-1 and TRBJ2-1): KAGVTQTPRYLIKTRGQQVTLSCSPISGHRSVSWYQQTPGQGLQFLFEYFSETQRNKGNFPGRFSGRQFSNSRSEMNVSTLELGDSALYLCASSVTSGGEQFFGPGTRLTVL.

The chain couples TRBV7-2 to TRBJ1-6; D is ambiguous. Germline loops: CDR1 SGHTA, CDR2 FQGNSA. The CDR3 has 15 amino acids. V was shortened by 2 bases and J by 5 bases, with 10 bases between the two germline ends. CDR3 loop: CASSLMAGDNSPLHF. The CDR3 DNA sequence: TGTGCCAGCAGCTTAATGGCAGGCGATAATTCACCCCTCCACTTT.

This chain uses TRBV19 with TRBJ2-2; D could derive from TRBD1 or TRBD2 (5 bases each). Germline-derived CDR1 and CDR2 are LNHDA and SQIVND (reference sequence). The CDR3 is 15 amino acids. V was clipped by 4 bases and J by 2 bases, with 11 bases between them. DNA for the CDR3: TGTGCCAGTAGTACGGGACGGATTAACACCGGGGAGCTGTTTTTT. Translating it yields CASSTGRINTGELFF.

The CDR3 protein is CASSEVGSLGDTQYF. CDR3 nucleotides: TGTGCCAGCAGTGAAGTAGGTTCCCTGGGGGATACGCAGTATTTT. V and J are TRBV25-1 and TRBJ2-3; D gene ambiguous. Per germline, CDR1 MGHDK and CDR2 SYGVNS. The CDR3 has 15 residues. V was pared by 2 bases and J by 6 bases, with 15 bases between.

The chain is built from TRBV7-8 and TRBJ1-4; no clear D. CDR3 length: 14 residues. V lost 1 base and J 4 bases, leaving 7 bases between the germline ends. The germline CDR1 and CDR2 sequences are SGHVS and FQNEAQ. The CDR3 DNA follows: TGTGCCAGCAGCTTAGTGTGGGGTAATGAAAAACTGTTTTTT. Its protein product is CASSLVWGNEKLFF.

This clone showed up just a few times. The rearrangement uses TRBV5-8 and TRBJ1-1, with TRBD1 as a possible D gene (5 bases). Trimming pared 5 bases from V and 1 base from J, leaving 12 bases between. The CDR3 length is 14 residues. CDR1 is SGHTS and CDR2 is YDEGEE in the germline V gene. The DNA for the CDR3 is TGTGCCAGCAGACTAGGGGCCAGGAACACTGAAGCTTTCTTT. This codes for CASRLGARNTEAFF.

This chain links TRBV6-5 with TRBJ2-5; the match to TRBD2 covers 14 bases. Looked up from germline, CDR1 is MNHEY and CDR2 is SVGAGI. The trim removed 7 bases at V and 5 bases at J, leaving 6 bases unmatched. The CDR3 contains 15 residues. The CDR3 DNA follows: TGTGCCAGCAAGACTAGCGGGGGGGTAGGGGAGACCCAGTACTTC. As protein: CASKTSGGVGETQYF.

V usage is TRBV21-1 and J usage is TRBJ1-1; the table's TRBD1 call for D was not verified on the DNA. TRBV21-1 is flagged as a pseudogene. The CDR3 totals 13 residues. CDR3 in DNA: TGTGCCAGGCTGAACAAGACAGACACTGAAGCTTTCTTT. Amino acids: CARLNKTDTEAFF.

J is TRBJ2-3 and V is TRBV5-1; D gene ambiguous. The CDR3 has 14 residues. V was cut by 2 bases and J by 4 bases, with 11 bases left in between. Germline lookup yields CDR1 SGHRS and CDR2 YFSETQ. As DNA, the CDR3 is TGCGCCAGCAGCTTTGAGAAGGGTTCAGATACGCAGTATTTT. It translates to CASSFEKGSDTQYF.

The chain has TRBV3-1 (or the pseudogene TRBV3-2) and TRBJ2-3, with D unclear. Germline CDR1 and CDR2: LGHDT and YNNKEL (reference sequence). This CDR3 spans 12 amino acids. Deletions cut 3 bases from V and 9 bases from J, with 10 bases between. CDR3 region: CASSHLERTQYF. CDR3 sequence (DNA): TGTGCCAGCAGCCACCTAGAAAGGACGCAGTATTTT.

V and J are TRBV6-6 and TRBJ1-3, with D possibly TRBD1 on 5 matching bases. The V gene lost 4 bases and the J gene lost 4 bases, with 17 bases spanning the gap. This CDR3 is built from 16 residues. Germline-derived CDR1 and CDR2 are MNHNY and SVGAGI (reference sequence). The CDR3: CASSSIWGVAGNTIYF. The CDR3 DNA reads TGTGCCAGCAGTTCCATCTGGGGGGTGGCGGGAAACACCATATATTTT.

The chain couples TRBV27 to TRBJ2-3; 9 bases fit TRBD1. J lost 4 bases, V lost 5 bases, and 7 bases had no gene match. Germline loops: CDR1 MNHEY, CDR2 SMNVEV (reference sequence). The CDR3 sequence is 15 residues long. The CDR3 reads CASSPLDRGADTQYF. In DNA, the CDR3 is TGTGCCAGCAGTCCCCTGGACAGGGGTGCAGATACGCAGTATTTT.

This rearrangement joins TRBV5-1 to TRBJ2-5; TRBD2 agrees at 9 bases. Per germline, CDR1 SGHRS and CDR2 YFSETQ. Unmatched junction bases numbered 5, after V lost 0 bases and J lost 2 bases. The CDR3 has 16 amino acids. The CDR3 sequence: CASSLVGGGAQETQYF. CDR3 in DNA: TGCGCCAGCAGCTTGGTTGGCGGGGGGGCGCAAGAGACCCAGTACTTC.

The chain couples TRBV5-8 to TRBJ2-5, with D perhaps given as TRBD1 or TRBD2 (7 bases each). The CDR3 runs to 13 residues. Germline values: CDR1 SGHTS, CDR2 YDEGEE. V gave up 0 bases and J gave up 7 bases, with 10 bases separating them. This chain's CDR3 is CASSLAGGGTQYF. The DNA of the CDR3 is TGTGCCAGCAGCTTGGCAGGGGGGGGGACCCAGTACTTC.

The rearrangement uses TRBV18 and TRBJ1-1, with a possible D match to TRBD1 (5 bases). CDR1 is KGHSH, CDR2 LQKENI, per germline. There are 14 residues in the CDR3. The V gene lost 3 bases and the J gene lost 6 bases, with 14 bases spanning the gap. The CDR3 is CASSPSGTTAEAFF. The CDR3 DNA sequence: TGTGCCAGCTCACCGTCTGGGACGACGGCTGAAGCTTTCTTT.

The chain is built from TRBV9 and TRBJ1-3, with D unclear. CDR1 and CDR2 from the germline V gene are SGDLS and YYNGEE. The CDR3 totals 15 residues. The V end was cut by 3 bases, the J end by 0 bases, with 10 bases between. In DNA form, the CDR3 reads TGTGCCAGCAGCGCGGACGGATACTCTGGAAACACCATATATTTT. This encodes CASSADGYSGNTIYF. Filled out from reference TRBV9 and TRBJ1-3, the complete variable domain reads DSGVTQTPKHLITATGQRVTLRCSPRSGDLSVYWYQQSLDQGLQFLIQYYNGEERAKGNILERFSAQQFPDLHSELNLSSLELGDSALYFCASSADGYSGNTIYFGEGSWLTVV.

The rearrangement links TRBV4-1 to TRBJ2-2; 8 bases map to TRBD1. Germline CDR1 reads MGHRA; CDR2 reads YSYEKL. The CDR3 is 18 amino acids. The junction had 18 bases not matched to a gene; V was cut back by 7 bases and J by 5 bases. The CDR3 protein is CASTPSGKQGVMTGELFF. The CDR3 nucleotides read TGCGCCAGCACCCCTTCTGGAAAACAGGGGGTGATGACCGGGGAGCTGTTTTTT.

Only a few counts were recorded for this clone. This sequence joins TRBV28 and TRBJ1-6; tentative D call: TRBD1 (6 bases). Germline-derived CDR1 and CDR2 are MDHEN and SYDVKM. Trimming shortened V by 1 base and J by 9 bases, and 10 bases separated the two germline ends. The CDR3 covers 14 residues. The CDR3 here is CASSLFQGSSPLHF. CDR3 DNA: TGTGCCAGCAGTTTATTTCAGGGGAGTTCACCCCTCCACTTT.